A single sample is the source of the 24 T cell receptor beta chains below, sequenced in a study of blood T cell repertoires in COVID-19. The protocol was immunoSEQ multiplex PCR, while the TCRdb copy is restricted to in-frame clones and leaves out a portion. The table shows tens of thousands of clones, with 85% occurring only once. Sequencing was carried out using peripheral blood. The source of these receptors is a man between 50 and 59 years old with acute or convalescent COVID-19.

V gene TRBV30 combines with J gene TRBJ2-7, with 7 positions matching TRBD1. Germline loops: CDR1 GTSNPN, CDR2 SVGIG (reference sequence). Losses at the gene ends were 5 bases for V and 2 bases for J; bases not matched to a gene: 0. There are 11 residues in the CDR3. The CDR3 DNA sequence: TGTGCCTGGGGACAGGCCTACGAGCAGTACTTC. Its translation: CAWGQAYEQYF.

The chain has TRBV4-2 and TRBJ2-7; 11 nucleotides match TRBD2. V was clipped by 3 bases and J by 2 bases; unmatched bases: 9. Looked up from germline, CDR1 is LGHNA and CDR2 is YNFKEQ. This CDR3 is built from 17 residues. CDR3 nucleotides: TGTGCCAGCAGCCAGGAGGCGGGACTAGCGGTTACCTACGAGCAGTACTTC. It specifies CASSQEAGLAVTYEQYF.

The chain links TRBV2 to TRBJ2-1, with TRBD1 as a possible D gene (6 bases). The CDR3 totals 15 residues. CDR1 SNHLY and CDR2 FYNNEI come from the germline V gene. The V end lost 7 bases, the J end lost 7 bases, and 20 bases lay between the germline ends. CDR3 coding DNA: TGTGCCAGCAAGGAAGGATACAGGGTTGAAAATGAGCAGTTCTTC. This codes for CASKEGYRVENEQFF.

This clone was seen a few times. This chain uses TRBV7-2 with TRBJ2-5; D perhaps matches TRBD2 (6 bases). CDR1 is SGHTA and CDR2 is FQGNSA in the germline V gene. The CDR3 has 13 amino acids. V gave up 5 bases and J gave up 8 bases, with 15 bases separating them. DNA of the CDR3: TGTGCCAGCAGCGATCGGCACGGGGGAACCCAGTACTTC. It is translated as CASSDRHGGTQYF. Combining the CDR3 with reference TRBV7-2 and TRBJ2-5 gives the whole variable domain GAGVSQSPSNKVTEKGKDVELRCDPISGHTALYWYRQSLGQGLEFLIYFQGNSAPDKSGLPSDRFSAERTGGSVSTLTIQRTQQEDSAVYLCASSDRHGGTQYFGPGTRLLVL.

The J gene is TRBJ1-5, the V gene TRBV24-1, with unresolved D. The ends were cut back, 2 bases at V and 3 bases at J, with 13 bases in the middle. The CDR3 length is 16 residues. Germline V CDR1 and CDR2: KGHDR, SFDVKD. The CDR3 here is CATSDSSDISNQPQHF. CDR3 in DNA: TGTGCCACCAGTGATTCCAGTGACATCTCCAATCAGCCCCAGCATTTT.

The rearrangement uses TRBV21-1 and TRBJ1-4; the table's D call, TRBD1, was not checked against the DNA. TRBV21-1 is assigned pseudogene status. CDR3 length equals 13 residues. CDR3 sequence (DNA): TGTGCCGCTTCCCACAGGGGGAGCGAAAAACTGTTTTTT. This encodes CAASHRGSEKLFF.

V is TRBV28 and J is TRBJ2-1, with 8 bases aligning to TRBD1. Per the germline V gene, CDR1 is MDHEN and CDR2 is SYDVKM. The CDR3 totals 16 residues. Trimming cost V 2 bases and J 0 bases; bases outside gene matches: 3. The CDR3 protein is CASSLTGQGSYNEQFF. CDR3 coding DNA: TGTGCCAGCAGTTTAACCGGACAGGGCTCCTACAATGAGCAGTTCTTC.

This clone was detected only a few times. V usage is TRBV7-9 and J usage is TRBJ2-7, with 7 bases matching TRBD1. This CDR3 spans 14 amino acids. Germline CDR1 is SEHNR and CDR2 is FQNEAQ (reference sequence). With V trimmed by 5 bases and J by 5 bases, 9 bases remained unmatched. The CDR3 nucleotides read TGTGCCAGCAGCCCGACAGGGTCGGACCACGAGCAGTACTTC. Encoded protein: CASSPTGSDHEQYF.

V is TRBV24-1 and J is TRBJ2-2; a possible D gene is TRBD2 (5 bases). The CDR3 totals 13 residues. V was cut by 4 bases and J by 6 bases, with 8 bases left in between. Germline CDR1 reads KGHDR; CDR2 reads SFDVKD. The CDR3 sequence: CATSDSGAGELFF. CDR3 bases: TGTGCCACCAGTGACTCCGGGGCCGGGGAGCTGTTTTTT.

V is TRBV7-9 and J is TRBJ1-1, with a possible D match to TRBD1 (6 bases). CDR1 is SEHNR, CDR2 FQNEAQ, per germline (reference sequence). V lost 5 bases, J lost 4 bases, and 11 bases lay in between. The CDR3 extends over 13 amino acids. CDR3 sequence: CASSLQGATEAFF. CDR3 nucleotide sequence: TGTGCCAGCAGCCTACAGGGCGCCACTGAAGCTTTCTTT.

The chain is built from TRBV28 and TRBJ2-7; 9 bases match TRBD1. This CDR3 is built from 15 residues. Germline V lookup: CDR1 MDHEN, CDR2 SYDVKM. V shed 6 bases, J shed 2 bases, and the junction held 8 bases outside the gene matches. The CDR3 sequence is CASRTGTGYTYEQYF. The CDR3 DNA reads as TGTGCCAGCAGGACCGGGACAGGGTACACCTACGAGCAGTACTTC.

V is TRBV5-1 and J is TRBJ1-1; weak D call: TRBD1 (6 bases). From germline, CDR1 is SGHRS and CDR2 YFSETQ. The V end lost 0 bases, the J end lost 8 bases, and 11 bases lay between the germline ends. The CDR3 loop spans 13 amino acids. CDR3 coding DNA: TGCGCCAGCAGCTTGGGGTTCAGGGGAGAAGCTTTCTTT. It yields the protein CASSLGFRGEAFF.

The chain has TRBV19 and TRBJ2-5; tentative D call: TRBD2 (7 bases). This CDR3 has 15 residues. The V end lost 4 bases, the J end lost 4 bases, and 16 bases lay between the germline ends. Germline-derived CDR1 and CDR2 are LNHDA and SQIVND (reference sequence). The CDR3 loop is CASSNAQGRAETQYF. CDR3 coding DNA: TGTGCCAGTAGTAACGCCCAGGGGAGGGCAGAGACCCAGTACTTC.

V and J are TRBV6-2 or TRBV6-3 and TRBJ1-3; no reliable D call. CDR1 and CDR2 (germline): MNHEY, SVGEGT. The CDR3 totals 14 residues. Trimming shortened V by 7 bases and J by 2 bases, and 12 bases separated the two germline ends. The CDR3 loop is CASTPAATGNTIYF. The CDR3 nucleotides read TGTGCCAGCACCCCGGCGGCGACTGGAAACACCATATATTTT.

The chain employs TRBV11-3 and TRBJ2-2; possible D gene TRBD2, 6 bases. The CDR3 runs 15 residues. Germline V lookup: CDR1 SGHNT, CDR2 YENEEA. Trimming left V 5 bases short and J 2 bases short, with 12 bases between. CDR3 region: CASSKTGVNTGELFF. CDR3 in DNA: TGTGCCAGCAGCAAGACGGGGGTTAACACCGGGGAGCTGTTTTTT.

This rearrangement joins TRBV5-1 to TRBJ2-1, with D tentatively TRBD2 (5 bases). Deletions cut 1 base from V and 2 bases from J, with 10 bases between. CDR3 length: 15 residues. Germline V gene data show CDR1 as SGHRS and CDR2 as YFSETQ. The CDR3 DNA reads TGCGCCAGCAGCTTGACTGAGGGTACCTACAATGAGCAGTTCTTC. Translated: CASSLTEGTYNEQFF.

The J gene is TRBJ1-2, the V gene TRBV7-2; TRBD1 matches 12 bases. Losses at the gene ends were 5 bases for V and 5 bases for J; bases not matched to a gene: 6. From germline, CDR1 is SGHTA and CDR2 FQGNSA. The CDR3 runs to 15 residues. The CDR3 nucleotides are TGTGCCAGCAGCCCACCGGGACAGGGGGCTTATGGCTACACCTTC. Its translation: CASSPPGQGAYGYTF.

The gene calls are TRBV7-2 and TRBJ2-7; TRBD1 is a possible D gene (7 bases). CDR1 and CDR2 from the germline V gene are SGHTA and FQGNSA. Deletions cut 2 bases from V and 0 bases from J, with 11 bases between. This CDR3 has 15 amino acids. The CDR3 nucleotides are TGTGCCAGCAGCTTAACGGAGGGGGCCTCCTACGAGCAGTACTTC. Its protein product is CASSLTEGASYEQYF.

V gene TRBV7-2 combines with J gene TRBJ2-7, with TRBD1 identical over 9 bases. The germline CDR1 and CDR2 sequences are SGHTA and FQGNSA. The J segment lost 5 bases and the V segment lost 6 bases, leaving 11 bases of the junction unmatched. The CDR3 runs to 15 residues. DNA for the CDR3: TGTGCCAGCAGTCGTGGAGGGACAGGGTTCAACGAGCAGTACTTC. Translated, it gives CASSRGGTGFNEQYF.

The chain couples TRBV29-1 to TRBJ2-6, with TRBD2 matching 8 bases. The CDR3 spans 13 residues. Trimming removed 4 bases from V and 8 bases from J; junction bases left unmatched: 4. From germline, CDR1 is SQVTM and CDR2 ANQGSEA. CDR3 coding DNA: TGCAGCGTTGGTCGGGGGGGGCCCAACGTCCTGACTTTC. It codes for CSVGRGGPNVLTF.

The chain joins TRBV6-1 to TRBJ1-2; 7 nucleotides match TRBD1. Germline trimming cut 1 base from V and 8 bases from J; bases unmatched to any gene: 10. Per germline, CDR1 MNHNS and CDR2 SASEGT. This CDR3 has 15 residues. This chain's CDR3 is CASSEGTGAIRGYTF. The CDR3 DNA sequence: TGTGCCAGCAGTGAAGGAACAGGGGCCATCAGGGGCTACACCTTC.

This clone was found a few times. The CDR3 sequence: CASRFRDRGPMSFGELFF. The CDR3 nucleotides read TGTGCCAGCAGGTTCCGGGACAGGGGCCCAATGAGTTTTGGGGAGCTGTTTTTT. The chain joins TRBV5-4 to TRBJ2-2; TRBD1 matches 10 bases. Looked up from germline, CDR1 is SGHNT and CDR2 is YYREEE (reference sequence). The length of the CDR3 is 18 residues. After removal of 5 bases from V and 8 bases from J, the junction contained 18 bases not matched to a gene.

In its sample, this clone was seen a few times. The V gene is TRBV19, the J gene TRBJ1-1; 9 nucleotides agree with TRBD1. The CDR3 loop spans 14 amino acids. Per the germline V gene, CDR1 is LNHDA and CDR2 is SQIVND (reference sequence). Trimming removed 6 bases from V and 1 base from J; junction bases left unmatched: 3. The CDR3 DNA is TGTGCCAGTAGAACACAGGGGGCGAACACTGAAGCTTTCTTT. Translated, it gives CASRTQGANTEAFF.

This clone has only one observation. The chain has TRBV6-1 and TRBJ1-6; no clear D. The V and J ends lost 3 bases and 8 bases respectively, with 17 bases between them. CDR1 and CDR2 (germline): MNHNS, SASEGT. The CDR3 spans 16 residues. The CDR3 sequence: CASSDLMSSRDSPLHF. As DNA, the CDR3 is TGTGCCAGCAGTGATTTAATGTCTTCGAGGGATTCACCCCTCCACTTT.